The rows below give T cell receptor beta chains drawn from one sample of a study of preoperative IRX-2 immunotherapy in early breast cancer. Here immunoSEQ multiplex PCR was the method, and the copy in TCRdb shows in-frame clones only, minus some. Found here are 34,000 or so clones, roughly four fifths of them singletons; the top ten hold 2.5%. Sequenced material: lymph node tissue, taken from a patient treated with IRX-2 immunotherapy. The receptors were sampled from a human donor with breast cancer. CDR3s include the opening cysteine and the closing phenylalanine or tryptophan. The order of the fields is D gene, J gene, clone size, V gene, CDR3 protein, CDR3 DNA. The D gene is left open where the match is weak. Not every row has a clone size; where given, it reads once, few, many or a size class.

>NA|TRBJ2-5|NA|TRBV18
CASSPVGGQETQYF
TGTGCCAGCTCACCAGTAGGAGGTCAAGAGACCCAGTACTTC
>NA|TRBJ2-2|NA|TRBV4-1
CASSQDGTGELFF
TGCGCCAGCAGCCAAGATGGCACCGGGGAGCTGTTTTTT
>NA|TRBJ2-2|NA|TRBV25-1
CASSHQNTGELFF
TGTGCCAGCAGCCACCAGAACACCGGGGAGCTGTTTTTT
>NA|TRBJ1-1|NA|TRBV18
CASSLTQEANTEAFF
TGTGCCAGCTCCTTAACTCAGGAGGCGAACACTGAAGCTTTCTTT
>TRBD1|TRBJ2-6|NA|TRBV6-8
CASSQYRGSSGANVLTF
TGTGCCAGCAGTCAGTACAGGGGAAGCTCTGGGGCCAACGTCCTGACTTTC
>NA|TRBJ2-3|NA|TRBV6-8
CASSYRGGGTDTQYF
TGTGCCAGCAGTTACAGGGGGGGAGGCACAGATACGCAGTATTTT
>NA|TRBJ1-3|NA|TRBV19
CASREQMTGNTIYF
TGTGCCAGTAGGGAACAGATGACGGGAAACACCATATATTTT
>TRBD2|TRBJ2-2|few|TRBV30
CACGRGTGELFF
TGTGCCTGCGGGAGGGGGACCGGGGAGCTGTTTTTT
>TRBD2|TRBJ2-1|NA|TRBV6-8
CASSLGLAFYNEQFF
TGTGCCAGCAGCCTTGGACTAGCTTTCTACAATGAGCAGTTCTTC
>NA|TRBJ1-6|NA|TRBV11-3
CASSFGTDNSPLHF
TGTGCCAGCAGCTTCGGGACGGATAATTCACCCCTCCACTTT
>NA|TRBJ2-3|NA|TRBV6-8
CASSSPLGPDTQYF
TGTGCCAGCAGTTCGCCACTCGGTCCAGATACGCAGTATTTT
>TRBD2|TRBJ2-1|few|TRBV19
CASSLSGRPTHEQFF
TGTGCCAGTAGTCTTAGCGGGAGGCCAACCCATGAGCAGTTCTTC
>NA|TRBJ1-1|NA|TRBV6-8
CASSYSGTENTEAFF
TGTGCCAGCAGTTACTCCGGGACGGAGAACACTGAAGCTTTCTTT
>TRBD2|TRBJ2-1|once|TRBV15
CATSSAGLAGPYNEQFF
TGTGCCACCAGCAGCGCGGGGCTAGCGGGCCCCTACAATGAGCAGTTCTTC
>NA|TRBJ2-6|NA|TRBV1
CASSQLGQGEAAGANVLTF
TGCGCCAGCAGCCAACTTGGACAGGGAGAGGCTGCTGGGGCCAACGTCCTGACTTTC
>NA|TRBJ1-2|NA|TRBV23-1
CASSQETGFGGYTF
TGCGCCAGCAGCCAAGAAACAGGGTTCGGCGGCTACACCTTC
>NA|TRBJ1-6|NA|TRBV18
CASSPRQGDNSPLHF
TGTGCCAGCTCACCACGCCAGGGCGATAATTCACCCCTCCACTTT
>NA|TRBJ2-1|NA|TRBV25-1
CASSEYGSRTSSYNEQFF
TGTGCCAGCAGTGAATATGGGTCGCGGACGAGCTCCTACAATGAGCAGTTCTTC
>NA|TRBJ2-3|NA|TRBV28
CASSTPRGGLSTVMDTQYF
TGTGCCAGCAGTACCCCTAGGGGGGGCCTTTCAACAGTTATGGATACGCAGTATTTT
>TRBD2|TRBJ2-3|NA|TRBV30
CAWIRGTSGSTDTQYF
TGTGCCTGGATTCGTGGGACTAGCGGAAGCACAGATACGCAGTATTTT
>TRBD1|TRBJ1-1|NA|TRBV6-8
CASSYSEGAGAFF
TGTGCCAGCAGTTACTCGGAGGGGGCTGGAGCTTTCTTT
>TRBD1|TRBJ1-1|NA|TRBV10-2
CASIRGQQNTEAFF
TGCGCCAGCATAAGGGGGCAGCAGAACACTGAAGCTTTCTTT
>NA|TRBJ1-4|NA|TRBV18
CASSPTPGAGNNEKLFF
TGTGCCAGCTCACCGACCCCCGGTGCAGGGAATAATGAAAAACTGTTTTTT
>NA|TRBJ1-1|NA|TRBV19
CASSTRAGHTEAFF
TGTGCCAGTAGTACCCGGGCAGGGCACACTGAAGCTTTCTTT
>NA|TRBJ2-2|NA|TRBV30
CAWSVRGWTGELFF
TGTGCCTGGAGTGTAAGAGGGTGGACCGGGGAGCTGTTTTTT
>NA|TRBJ2-7|NA|TRBV19
CASSIGLPYEQYF
TGTGCCAGTAGTATAGGCCTCCCCTACGAGCAGTACTTC
>NA|TRBJ2-3|NA|TRBV19
CASSAPRSRTDTQYF
TGTGCCAGTAGTGCTCCAAGGAGCCGGACAGATACGCAGTATTTT
>NA|TRBJ2-1|NA|TRBV18
CASSHRQGRDEQFF
TGTGCCAGCTCACACCGCCAGGGTCGGGATGAGCAGTTCTTC
>NA|TRBJ1-2|once|TRBV19
CASVSERFGYTF
TGTGCCAGTGTATCAGAGAGGTTTGGCTACACCTTC
>NA|TRBJ1-6|few|TRBV11-3
CASSLGGSYNSPLHF
TGTGCCAGCAGCTTAGGGGGCTCCTATAATTCACCCCTCCACTTT
>TRBD1|TRBJ1-5|once|TRBV9
CASSRDRGSGQQPQHF
TGTGCCAGCAGCCGGGACAGGGGTTCCGGGCAGCAGCCCCAGCATTTT
>NA|TRBJ1-2|NA|TRBV6-8
CASSYVTGSGYTF
TGTGCCAGCAGTTACGTGACAGGTAGTGGCTACACCTTC
>TRBD1|TRBJ2-7|NA|TRBV19
CASSSRDSLLEQYF
TGTGCCAGTAGTTCCCGGGACAGCCTCCTCGAGCAGTACTTC
>NA|TRBJ2-7|NA|TRBV28
CASSLSPDGAMHEQYF
TGTGCCAGCAGTTTATCCCCGGACGGGGCAATGCACGAGCAGTACTTC
>NA|TRBJ2-1|NA|TRBV19
CASSIGPAYNEQFF
TGTGCCAGTAGTATAGGCCCGGCTTACAATGAGCAGTTCTTC
>NA|TRBJ2-3|NA|TRBV12-5
CASGLGSSPDTDTQYF
TGTGCTAGTGGTTTGGGGAGCAGCCCAGACACAGATACGCAGTATTTT
>NA|TRBJ2-3|NA|TRBV6-4
CASRTFWSSTDTQYF
TGTGCCAGCCGTACATTTTGGTCCTCCACAGATACGCAGTATTTT
>NA|TRBJ1-1|NA|TRBV16
CASSQSRQNTEAFF
TGTGCCAGCAGCCAATCGAGGCAGAACACTGAAGCTTTCTTT
>NA|TRBJ2-1|NA|TRBV30
CAWSVGYRYNEQFF
TGTGCCTGGAGTGTGGGGTACCGCTACAATGAGCAGTTCTTC
>NA|TRBJ2-7|NA|TRBV15
CATSRGGVSYEQYF
TGTGCCACCAGCAGGGGCGGGGTCTCCTACGAGCAGTACTTC
>NA|TRBJ2-4|NA|TRBV6-8
CASIPRVGAKNIQYF
TGTGCCAGCATTCCGAGGGTGGGTGCCAAAAACATTCAGTACTTC
>NA|TRBJ2-2|NA|TRBV5-1
CASSQLQGTGELFF
TGCGCCAGCAGCCAACTACAGGGCACCGGGGAGCTGTTTTTT
>NA|TRBJ1-2|NA|TRBV30
CAWSVHWAFNYGYTF
TGTGCCTGGAGTGTACATTGGGCATTTAACTATGGCTACACCTTC
>NA|TRBJ2-7|NA|TRBV6-7
CASSLGFRYEQYF
TGTGCCAGCAGTTTGGGTTTTAGGTACGAGCAGTACTTC
>TRBD2|TRBJ2-7|NA|TRBV15
CATSRGPSGSYEQYF
TGTGCCACCAGCAGAGGTCCTAGCGGATCCTACGAGCAGTACTTC
>NA|TRBJ1-4|few|TRBV19
CASGPTSEKLFF
TGTGCCAGCGGACCGACCTCTGAAAAACTGTTTTTT
>NA|TRBJ1-6|NA|TRBV6-8
CASSYRDGYLNSPLHF
TGTGCCAGCAGTTACCGCGACGGTTACCTTAATTCACCCCTCCACTTT
>NA|TRBJ2-1|NA|TRBV6-1
CASSEVPGYVHNEQFF
TGTGCCAGCAGTGAAGTCCCAGGGTATGTCCACAATGAGCAGTTCTTC
>NA|TRBJ2-7|NA|TRBV19
CASSSPGPEQYF
TGTGCCAGTAGTTCCCCGGGCCCCGAGCAGTACTTC
>NA|TRBJ2-7|NA|TRBV18
CASSPRHGSTEYEQYF
TGTGCCAGCTCACCACGGCATGGATCGACAGAGTACGAGCAGTACTTC